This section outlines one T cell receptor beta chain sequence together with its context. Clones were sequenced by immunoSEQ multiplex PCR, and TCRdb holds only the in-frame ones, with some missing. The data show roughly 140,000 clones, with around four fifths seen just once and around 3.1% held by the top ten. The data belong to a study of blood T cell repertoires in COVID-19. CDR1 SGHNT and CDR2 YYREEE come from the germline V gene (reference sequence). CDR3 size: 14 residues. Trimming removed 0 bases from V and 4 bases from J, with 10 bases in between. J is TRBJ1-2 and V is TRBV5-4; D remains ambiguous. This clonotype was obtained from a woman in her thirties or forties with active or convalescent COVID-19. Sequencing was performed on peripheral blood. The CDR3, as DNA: TGTGCCAGCAGCTTGGCCAACCAGGCCTATGGCTACACCTTC. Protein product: CASSLANQAYGYTF.